This T cell receptor (beta chain) is from a study of T-cell reconstitution after alpha-beta-depleted transplantation in children. Study-level points and caveats: Two months or so post-transplant, alpha-beta T cells reportedly derived from several hundred expanded graft clones. Surviving recipient T cells and intrathymic progenitors accounted for some patients' high TCRbeta diversity at day 60.

To note about this clonotype: Its target is unknown.

Preparation of the TCRbeta library used unique molecular identifiers. TCRdb reprocessed the PCR reads via MiXCR and lists one record per CDR3 protein. The sample shows about 250,000 distinct CDR3 sequences, under 30% of them seen only once. This CDR3 contains 15 residues. Germline assignment: CDR1 SGHVS and CDR2 FNYEAQ. The V gene lost 6 bases and the J gene lost 5 bases, with 18 bases spanning the gap. The sequencing used PBMCs, mostly from graft donor cells, collected 360 days after TCRalphabeta/CD19-depleted stem cell transplant. The rearrangement links TRBV7-6 to TRBJ2-3, with D possibly being TRBD1 (7 bases). This sequence was found in a female patient between 2 and 15 years old who had a stem cell transplant for congenital amegakaryocytic thrombocytopenia, so the T cells may come from the graft donor. Here the CDR3 reads CASRRGTPGGDTQYF. The CDR3 coding sequence is TGTGCCAGCAGGCGTGGGACTCCAGGGGGAGATACGCAGTATTTT.